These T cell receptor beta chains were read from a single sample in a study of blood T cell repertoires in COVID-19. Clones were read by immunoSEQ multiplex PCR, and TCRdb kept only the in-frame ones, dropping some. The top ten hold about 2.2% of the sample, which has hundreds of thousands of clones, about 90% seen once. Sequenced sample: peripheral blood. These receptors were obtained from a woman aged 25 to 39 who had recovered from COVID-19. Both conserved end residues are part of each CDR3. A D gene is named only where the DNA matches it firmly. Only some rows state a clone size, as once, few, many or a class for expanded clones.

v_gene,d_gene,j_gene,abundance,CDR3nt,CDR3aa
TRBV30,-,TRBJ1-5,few,TGTGCCTGGAGTGTACGGTTGGGAGATCAGCCCCAGCATTTT,CAWSVRLGDQPQHF
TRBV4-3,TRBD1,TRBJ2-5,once,TGCGCCAGCAGCCATACAACAGGGGAAATGCAAGAGACCCAGTACTTC,CASSHTTGEMQETQYF
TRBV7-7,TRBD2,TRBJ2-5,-,TGTGCTAGCAGCTTAGGGCGGGGGTCCCAAGAGACCCAGTACTTC,CASSLGRGSQETQYF
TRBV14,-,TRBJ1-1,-,TGTGCCAGCAGCCAAGACAGGGGCACTGAAGCTTTCTTT,CASSQDRGTEAFF
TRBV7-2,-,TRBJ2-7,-,TGTGCCAGCAGCTTCTACGGGAATGGCTACGAGCAGTACTTC,CASSFYGNGYEQYF
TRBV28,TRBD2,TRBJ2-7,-,TGTGCCAGCAGTTTAAGGAATCCTAGCGGGAACTACGAGCAGTACTTC,CASSLRNPSGNYEQYF
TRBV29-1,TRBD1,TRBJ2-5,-,TGCAGCGTCGGGACAGCTAAAGAGACCCAGTACTTC,CSVGTAKETQYF
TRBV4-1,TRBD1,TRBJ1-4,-,TGCGCCAGCAGCCAAGAGGGACAGCGAGATGAAAAACTGTTTTTT,CASSQEGQRDEKLFF
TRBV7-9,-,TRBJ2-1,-,TGTGCCAGCAGCCCCCGAAGGGGGATACACAATGAGCAGTTCTTC,CASSPRRGIHNEQFF
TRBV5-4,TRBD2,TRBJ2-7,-,TGTGCCAGCAGCTTGACTAGCGGGAGGTCGGACGAGCAGTACTTC,CASSLTSGRSDEQYF
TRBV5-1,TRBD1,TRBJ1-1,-,TGCGCCAGCAGCTTGACAGGGGGCGACACTGAAGCTTTCTTT,CASSLTGGDTEAFF
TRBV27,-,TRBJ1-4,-,TGTGCCAGCACCCCCAGTGCGGGCCTCGATGAAAAACTGTTTTTT,CASTPSAGLDEKLFF
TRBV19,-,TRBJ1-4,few,TGTGCCAGTAGCCTTGGAGGGGCCAATAATGAAAAACTGTTTTTT,CASSLGGANNEKLFF
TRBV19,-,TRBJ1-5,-,TGTGCCAGTAGTGGGGCCGGACAATCCAATCAGCCCCAGCATTTT,CASSGAGQSNQPQHF
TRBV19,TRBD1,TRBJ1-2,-,TGTGCCAGTAGCAAGGACAGGGACTCCTACTTTAACTATGGCTACACCTTC,CASSKDRDSYFNYGYTF
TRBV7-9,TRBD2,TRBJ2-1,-,TGTGCCAGCAGCTCCCGACTAAGCGGGAGTTTCAATGAGCAGTTCTTC,CASSSRLSGSFNEQFF
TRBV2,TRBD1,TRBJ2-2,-,TGTGCCAGCAGTCGCGGACAGGGGACTTCAAGCGGGGAGCTGTTTTTT,CASSRGQGTSSGELFF
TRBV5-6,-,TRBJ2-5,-,TGTGCCAGCCGATGGTGGAGCGCGGAGACCCAGTACTTC,CASRWWSAETQYF
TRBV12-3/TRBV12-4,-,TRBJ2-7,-,TGTGCCAGCAGTTTGGGCGGGGAGTACGAGCAGTACTTC,CASSLGGEYEQYF
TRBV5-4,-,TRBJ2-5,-,TGTGCCAGCAGCCCCCCCCTCGGGAGTCAAGAGACCCAGTACTTC,CASSPPLGSQETQYF
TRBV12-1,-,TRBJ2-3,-,TGTGCCAGCAGTATGGGCCCCTGGGGCACAGATACGCAGTATTTT,CASSMGPWGTDTQYF
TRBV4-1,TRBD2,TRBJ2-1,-,TGCGCCAGCAGCCCCTGGGTAGCGGGGGGCCCCTGGTACAATGAGCAGTTCTTC,CASSPWVAGGPWYNEQFF
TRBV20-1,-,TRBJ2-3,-,TGCAGTGCTAGCTATATGCAGGAGTATTTT,CSASYMQEYF
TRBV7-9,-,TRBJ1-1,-,TGTGCCAGCAGCTTATTGGCGGGGGTCACTGAAGCTTTCTTT,CASSLLAGVTEAFF
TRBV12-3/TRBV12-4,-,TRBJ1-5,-,TGTGCCAGCAGTTTGAACGAGAATCAGCCCCAGCATTTT,CASSLNENQPQHF
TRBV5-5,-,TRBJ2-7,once,TGTGCCAGCAGCTTTTTGGTAGCAGATTACGAGCAGTACTTC,CASSFLVADYEQYF
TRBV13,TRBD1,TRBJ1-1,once,TGTGCCAGCAGCTCTTACAGGGGACCGAACACTGAAGCTTTCTTT,CASSSYRGPNTEAFF
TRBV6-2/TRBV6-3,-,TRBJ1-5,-,TGTGCCAGCAGTTACCGCTCAACCGGAGTTAGCAATCAGCCCCAGCATTTT,CASSYRSTGVSNQPQHF
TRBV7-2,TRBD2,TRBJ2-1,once,TGTGCCAGCAGCCCAAGCGGGACCTACAATGAGCAGTTCTTC,CASSPSGTYNEQFF
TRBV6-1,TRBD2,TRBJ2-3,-,TGTGCCAGCAGTGACGGCGGGAGGGGCACAGATACGCAGTATTTT,CASSDGGRGTDTQYF
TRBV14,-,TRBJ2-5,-,TGTGCCAGCAGCCGTCGAGGGGGAAGGGAGGAGACCCAGTACTTC,CASSRRGGREETQYF
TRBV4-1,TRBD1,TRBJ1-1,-,TGCGCCAGCAGCCAACCCGGACAGGGGGCGCGAACTGAAGCTTTCTTT,CASSQPGQGARTEAFF
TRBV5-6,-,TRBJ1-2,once,TGTGCCAGCAGCTCCCTTAACGGGAATGGCTACACCTTC,CASSSLNGNGYTF
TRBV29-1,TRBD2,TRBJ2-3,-,TGCAGCGCGCAACTAGCGGGAGTCACAGATACGCAGTATTTT,CSAQLAGVTDTQYF
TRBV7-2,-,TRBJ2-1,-,TGTGCCAGCAGCCTTCCGAGCTACAATGAGCAGTTCTTC,CASSLPSYNEQFF
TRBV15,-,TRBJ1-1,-,TGTGCCACCAGCAGAGATTACAAACCTGAAGCTTTCTTT,CATSRDYKPEAFF
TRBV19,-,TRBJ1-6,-,TGTGCCAGTAGTATCACAGGGACCGGTAATTCACCCCTCCACTTT,CASSITGTGNSPLHF
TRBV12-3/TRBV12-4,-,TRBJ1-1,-,TGTGCCAGTCAACTGATGAACACTGAAGCTTTCTTT,CASQLMNTEAFF
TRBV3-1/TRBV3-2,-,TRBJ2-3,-,TGTGCCAGCAGCCCGGCGGCAGATACGCAGTATTTT,CASSPAADTQYF
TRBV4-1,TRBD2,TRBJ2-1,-,TGCGCCAGCAGCCAAGATCCGCCCGGGACTAGCGGGGGTAGTCTCTACAATGAGCAGTTCTTC,CASSQDPPGTSGGSLYNEQFF
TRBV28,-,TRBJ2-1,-,TGTGCCAGCAGTTCCGTCGGGGGTAGGGCCTCCTACAATGAGCAGTTCTTC,CASSSVGGRASYNEQFF
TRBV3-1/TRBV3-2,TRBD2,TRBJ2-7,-,TGTGCCAGCAGACCCGGGACTAGGGCCGAGCAGTACTTC,CASRPGTRAEQYF